This passage covers 21 T cell receptor beta chains from one sample sequenced in a study of control samples from healthy donors and cancer patients. Profiling relied on immunoSEQ multiplex PCR, and the TCRdb table lists in-frame clones only, not all of them. Here the sample spans over 110,000 clones, roughly nine tenths being singletons. The sequenced sample was blood. These receptors originate from a woman aged 25-40 years in good health.

CDR3 sequence reads: CTSSQDSPGRVGFVEKLFF. CDR3 DNA: TGCACCAGCAGCCAAGATTCCCCCGGCAGGGTGGGTTTTGTTGAAAAACTGTTTTTT. The chain is built from TRBV1 and TRBJ1-4; no DNA check was done on the table's D call, TRBD1. TRBV1 is a known pseudogene. The length of the CDR3 is 19 residues.

The rearrangement uses TRBV9 and TRBJ2-7; 10 nucleotides line up with TRBD1. The junction had 3 bases not matched to a gene; V was cut back by 0 bases and J by 3 bases. This CDR3 comprises 15 residues. Germline V gene sequence: CDR1 SGDLS, CDR2 YYNGEE. In DNA, the CDR3 is TGTGCCAGCAGCGTAGGGGACAGGGGTGTCTACGAGCAGTACTTC. The encoded protein is CASSVGDRGVYEQYF.

V usage is TRBV28 and J usage is TRBJ2-6; 7 nucleotides line up with TRBD2. From germline, CDR1 is MDHEN and CDR2 SYDVKM. This CDR3 has 17 amino acids. Losses at the gene ends were 1 base for V and 0 bases for J; bases not matched to a gene: 3. The CDR3 DNA is TGTGCCAGCAGTTTATATGGGGGGGACTCTGGGGCCAACGTCCTGACTTTC. Its translation: CASSLYGGDSGANVLTF.

The rearrangement uses TRBV11-1 and TRBJ2-5; TRBD2 agrees at 10 bases. The germline V gene has CDR1 SGHAT and CDR2 FQDESV (reference sequence). CDR3 length: 14 amino acids. J lost 5 bases, V lost 5 bases, and 5 bases had no gene match. CDR3 amino acids: CASSVLAGDETQYF. CDR3 nucleotides: TGTGCCAGCAGCGTCCTAGCGGGAGATGAGACCCAGTACTTC. Together with reference TRBV11-1 and TRBJ2-5, the CDR3 gives the full variable domain: EAEVAQSPRYKITEKSQAVAFWCDPISGHATLYWYRQILGQGPELLVQFQDESVVDDSQLPKDRFSAERLKGVDSTLKIQPAELGDSAMYLCASSVLAGDETQYFGPGTRLLVL.

This CDR3 reads CAGGIGQGETQYF. The CDR3, as DNA: TGTGCCGGGGGTATAGGACAGGGAGAGACCCAGTACTTC. The rearrangement links TRBV19 to TRBJ2-5, with 8 bases aligning to TRBD1. The CDR3 runs to 13 residues. Germline V gene data show CDR1 as LNHDA and CDR2 as SQIVND (reference sequence). After removal of 11 bases from V and 4 bases from J, the junction contained 9 bases not matched to a gene.

This chain joins TRBV18 and TRBJ2-1; D is undetermined. The CDR3 is made up of 11 amino acids. Looked up from germline, CDR1 is KGHSH and CDR2 is LQKENI. The V and J ends lost 2 bases and 9 bases respectively, with 5 bases between them. The CDR3 DNA follows: TGTGCCAGCTCACCAGCCCGTGAGCAGTTCTTC. The encoded protein is CASSPAREQFF.

The genes are TRBV25-1 and TRBJ1-5; D remains unclear. The CDR3 has 12 residues. Germline CDR1 MGHDK, CDR2 SYGVNS. V gave up 4 bases and J gave up 5 bases, with 6 bases separating them. The CDR3 coding sequence is TGTGCCAGCAGTGTAGGCTATCAGCCCCAGCATTTT. It specifies CASSVGYQPQHF.

The gene calls are TRBV6-5 and TRBJ2-3; no firm D call. The V end lost 6 bases, the J end lost 0 bases, and 13 bases lay between the germline ends. The CDR3 is 15 amino acids. In germline, CDR1 is MNHEY, CDR2 SVGAGI. CDR3 nucleotides: TGTGCCAGCAGCCGAGACCCCGGGAGCACAGATACGCAGTATTTT. Protein: CASSRDPGSTDTQYF.

This chain uses TRBV10-3 with TRBJ2-2; the match to TRBD2 covers 11 bases. This CDR3 is 15 amino acids long. The J segment lost 3 bases and the V segment lost 6 bases, leaving 3 bases of the junction unmatched. The germline gives CDR1 ENHRY, CDR2 SYGVKD. DNA of the CDR3: TGTGCCATCAGGGGGACTAGCGGAGACACCGGGGAGCTGTTTTTT. This translates into CAIRGTSGDTGELFF.

This chain joins TRBV30 and TRBJ2-3, with 7 bases lining up with TRBD1. CDR1 and CDR2 (germline): GTSNPN, SVGIG (reference sequence). This CDR3 comprises 15 residues. V was clipped by 0 bases and J by 1 base; unmatched bases: 4. The CDR3 loop is CAWSVSTGRTDTQYF. The DNA of the CDR3 is TGTGCCTGGAGTGTATCGACAGGGCGCACAGATACGCAGTATTTT.

The CDR3 is CASSLGQGVSYGYTF. In nucleotides, the CDR3 is TGTGCCAGCAGCTTGGGGCAGGGCGTCTCCTATGGCTACACCTTC. V and J are TRBV5-6 and TRBJ1-2; possible D gene TRBD1, 5 bases. The V end lost 0 bases, the J end lost 4 bases, and 13 bases lay between the germline ends. Germline V gene data show CDR1 as SGHDT and CDR2 as YYEEEE. This CDR3 is 15 amino acids long.

V and J are TRBV27 and TRBJ2-7; D is undetermined. CDR3 length: 12 residues. Germline-derived CDR1 and CDR2 are MNHEY and SMNVEV (reference sequence). The V gene lost 1 base and the J gene lost 6 bases, with 7 bases spanning the gap. The CDR3 bases are TGTGCCAGCAGTTTATACCCCGGCGAGCAGTACTTC. Protein product: CASSLYPGEQYF.

This sequence joins TRBV6-2 or TRBV6-3 and TRBJ1-1; a possible D gene is TRBD1 (5 bases). Germline-derived CDR1 and CDR2 are MNHEY and SVGEGT. V shed 0 bases and J shed 5 bases, with 10 bases lying between them. This CDR3 region has 14 residues. The CDR3 DNA reads TGTGCCAGCAGTTACTCAACAGGACGAACTGAAGCTTTCTTT. Protein: CASSYSTGRTEAFF.

This chain connects TRBV13 to TRBJ2-7, with TRBD1 identical over 9 bases. CDR1 and CDR2 from the germline V gene are PRHDT and FYEKMQ (reference sequence). V was pared by 4 bases and J by 6 bases, with 7 bases of the junction left unmatched. The CDR3 contains 14 residues. CDR3 DNA sequence: TGTGCCAGCAGCTACGGGACAGGGTCACGCGAGCAGTACTTC. Translating gives CASSYGTGSREQYF. The entire variable domain, with the rest obtained from reference TRBV13 and TRBJ2-7, is as follows: AAGVIQSPRHLIKEKRETATLKCYPIPRHDTVYWYQQGPGQDPQFLISFYEKMQSDKGSIPDRFSAQQFSDYHSELNMSSLELGDSALYFCASSYGTGSREQYFGPGTRLTVT.

This clone was seen once. The chain employs TRBV19 and TRBJ1-2; D is unresolved. From germline, CDR1 is LNHDA and CDR2 SQIVND (reference sequence). This CDR3 has 15 amino acids. V dropped 0 bases and J dropped 6 bases, with 14 bases sitting between them. This CDR3 is CASSIDQIRANGYTF. The CDR3 nucleotides are TGTGCCAGTAGTATAGATCAAATAAGAGCTAATGGCTACACCTTC.

The chain uses TRBV6-6 and TRBJ1-6; D is ambiguous. Germline loops: CDR1 MNHNY, CDR2 SVGAGI (reference sequence). The CDR3 is 14 residues long. Trimming removed 6 bases at V and 6 bases at J, with 12 bases between. The CDR3 coding sequence is TGTGCCAGCAGGGGTGGACCGGGTAATTCACCCCTCCACTTT. Translating it yields CASRGGPGNSPLHF.

The table lists this clone with a count of one. V gene TRBV5-4 combines with J gene TRBJ2-1; no clear D gene. Germline values: CDR1 SGHNT, CDR2 YYREEE (reference sequence). The CDR3 has 11 residues. The V end lost 2 bases, the J end lost 9 bases, and 6 bases lay between the germline ends. The CDR3 DNA is TGTGCCAGCAGCTTATCCTTTGAGCAGTTCTTC. Translated: CASSLSFEQFF.

The rearrangement links TRBV2 to TRBJ2-7, with D uncertain. CDR3 length: 11 residues. V was shortened by 8 bases and J by 3 bases, with 8 bases between the two germline ends. CDR1 and CDR2 (germline): SNHLY, FYNNEI. The CDR3 DNA reads as TGTGCCAGCGGTGGCGGCTACGAGCAGTACTTC. It translates to CASGGGYEQYF.

The chain is built from TRBV6-6 and TRBJ1-5; D unclear. The CDR3 is made up of 13 amino acids. Between the trimmed V and J ends, which lost 7 bases and 9 bases, there was a span of 16 bases. Germline V CDR1 and CDR2: MNHNY, SVGAGI (reference sequence). In nucleotides, the CDR3 is TGTGCCAGCAAGCCAGAGCCTCTTTGGCCCCAGCATTTT. This translates into CASKPEPLWPQHF.

The rearrangement joins TRBV6-4 to TRBJ2-3; 8 bases agree with TRBD2. Germline assignment: CDR1 MRHNA and CDR2 SNTAGT. The CDR3 has 16 amino acids. V trimming: 0 bases; J trimming: 6 bases; junction bases outside the gene matches: 8. CDR3 loop: CASSDSASGPRDTQYF. CDR3 coding DNA: TGTGCCAGCAGTGACTCGGCTAGCGGGCCACGGGATACGCAGTATTTT.

The V call is TRBV29-1, the J call TRBJ1-1; possibly TRBD1 for D (5 bases). Between the trimmed V and J ends, which lost 7 bases and 2 bases, there was a span of 11 bases. Germline values: CDR1 SQVTM, CDR2 ANQGSEA. The CDR3 extends over 12 amino acids. The CDR3 sequence is CSAGLSNTEAFF. The CDR3 region has the DNA TGCAGCGCAGGGCTTTCAAACACTGAAGCTTTCTTT.